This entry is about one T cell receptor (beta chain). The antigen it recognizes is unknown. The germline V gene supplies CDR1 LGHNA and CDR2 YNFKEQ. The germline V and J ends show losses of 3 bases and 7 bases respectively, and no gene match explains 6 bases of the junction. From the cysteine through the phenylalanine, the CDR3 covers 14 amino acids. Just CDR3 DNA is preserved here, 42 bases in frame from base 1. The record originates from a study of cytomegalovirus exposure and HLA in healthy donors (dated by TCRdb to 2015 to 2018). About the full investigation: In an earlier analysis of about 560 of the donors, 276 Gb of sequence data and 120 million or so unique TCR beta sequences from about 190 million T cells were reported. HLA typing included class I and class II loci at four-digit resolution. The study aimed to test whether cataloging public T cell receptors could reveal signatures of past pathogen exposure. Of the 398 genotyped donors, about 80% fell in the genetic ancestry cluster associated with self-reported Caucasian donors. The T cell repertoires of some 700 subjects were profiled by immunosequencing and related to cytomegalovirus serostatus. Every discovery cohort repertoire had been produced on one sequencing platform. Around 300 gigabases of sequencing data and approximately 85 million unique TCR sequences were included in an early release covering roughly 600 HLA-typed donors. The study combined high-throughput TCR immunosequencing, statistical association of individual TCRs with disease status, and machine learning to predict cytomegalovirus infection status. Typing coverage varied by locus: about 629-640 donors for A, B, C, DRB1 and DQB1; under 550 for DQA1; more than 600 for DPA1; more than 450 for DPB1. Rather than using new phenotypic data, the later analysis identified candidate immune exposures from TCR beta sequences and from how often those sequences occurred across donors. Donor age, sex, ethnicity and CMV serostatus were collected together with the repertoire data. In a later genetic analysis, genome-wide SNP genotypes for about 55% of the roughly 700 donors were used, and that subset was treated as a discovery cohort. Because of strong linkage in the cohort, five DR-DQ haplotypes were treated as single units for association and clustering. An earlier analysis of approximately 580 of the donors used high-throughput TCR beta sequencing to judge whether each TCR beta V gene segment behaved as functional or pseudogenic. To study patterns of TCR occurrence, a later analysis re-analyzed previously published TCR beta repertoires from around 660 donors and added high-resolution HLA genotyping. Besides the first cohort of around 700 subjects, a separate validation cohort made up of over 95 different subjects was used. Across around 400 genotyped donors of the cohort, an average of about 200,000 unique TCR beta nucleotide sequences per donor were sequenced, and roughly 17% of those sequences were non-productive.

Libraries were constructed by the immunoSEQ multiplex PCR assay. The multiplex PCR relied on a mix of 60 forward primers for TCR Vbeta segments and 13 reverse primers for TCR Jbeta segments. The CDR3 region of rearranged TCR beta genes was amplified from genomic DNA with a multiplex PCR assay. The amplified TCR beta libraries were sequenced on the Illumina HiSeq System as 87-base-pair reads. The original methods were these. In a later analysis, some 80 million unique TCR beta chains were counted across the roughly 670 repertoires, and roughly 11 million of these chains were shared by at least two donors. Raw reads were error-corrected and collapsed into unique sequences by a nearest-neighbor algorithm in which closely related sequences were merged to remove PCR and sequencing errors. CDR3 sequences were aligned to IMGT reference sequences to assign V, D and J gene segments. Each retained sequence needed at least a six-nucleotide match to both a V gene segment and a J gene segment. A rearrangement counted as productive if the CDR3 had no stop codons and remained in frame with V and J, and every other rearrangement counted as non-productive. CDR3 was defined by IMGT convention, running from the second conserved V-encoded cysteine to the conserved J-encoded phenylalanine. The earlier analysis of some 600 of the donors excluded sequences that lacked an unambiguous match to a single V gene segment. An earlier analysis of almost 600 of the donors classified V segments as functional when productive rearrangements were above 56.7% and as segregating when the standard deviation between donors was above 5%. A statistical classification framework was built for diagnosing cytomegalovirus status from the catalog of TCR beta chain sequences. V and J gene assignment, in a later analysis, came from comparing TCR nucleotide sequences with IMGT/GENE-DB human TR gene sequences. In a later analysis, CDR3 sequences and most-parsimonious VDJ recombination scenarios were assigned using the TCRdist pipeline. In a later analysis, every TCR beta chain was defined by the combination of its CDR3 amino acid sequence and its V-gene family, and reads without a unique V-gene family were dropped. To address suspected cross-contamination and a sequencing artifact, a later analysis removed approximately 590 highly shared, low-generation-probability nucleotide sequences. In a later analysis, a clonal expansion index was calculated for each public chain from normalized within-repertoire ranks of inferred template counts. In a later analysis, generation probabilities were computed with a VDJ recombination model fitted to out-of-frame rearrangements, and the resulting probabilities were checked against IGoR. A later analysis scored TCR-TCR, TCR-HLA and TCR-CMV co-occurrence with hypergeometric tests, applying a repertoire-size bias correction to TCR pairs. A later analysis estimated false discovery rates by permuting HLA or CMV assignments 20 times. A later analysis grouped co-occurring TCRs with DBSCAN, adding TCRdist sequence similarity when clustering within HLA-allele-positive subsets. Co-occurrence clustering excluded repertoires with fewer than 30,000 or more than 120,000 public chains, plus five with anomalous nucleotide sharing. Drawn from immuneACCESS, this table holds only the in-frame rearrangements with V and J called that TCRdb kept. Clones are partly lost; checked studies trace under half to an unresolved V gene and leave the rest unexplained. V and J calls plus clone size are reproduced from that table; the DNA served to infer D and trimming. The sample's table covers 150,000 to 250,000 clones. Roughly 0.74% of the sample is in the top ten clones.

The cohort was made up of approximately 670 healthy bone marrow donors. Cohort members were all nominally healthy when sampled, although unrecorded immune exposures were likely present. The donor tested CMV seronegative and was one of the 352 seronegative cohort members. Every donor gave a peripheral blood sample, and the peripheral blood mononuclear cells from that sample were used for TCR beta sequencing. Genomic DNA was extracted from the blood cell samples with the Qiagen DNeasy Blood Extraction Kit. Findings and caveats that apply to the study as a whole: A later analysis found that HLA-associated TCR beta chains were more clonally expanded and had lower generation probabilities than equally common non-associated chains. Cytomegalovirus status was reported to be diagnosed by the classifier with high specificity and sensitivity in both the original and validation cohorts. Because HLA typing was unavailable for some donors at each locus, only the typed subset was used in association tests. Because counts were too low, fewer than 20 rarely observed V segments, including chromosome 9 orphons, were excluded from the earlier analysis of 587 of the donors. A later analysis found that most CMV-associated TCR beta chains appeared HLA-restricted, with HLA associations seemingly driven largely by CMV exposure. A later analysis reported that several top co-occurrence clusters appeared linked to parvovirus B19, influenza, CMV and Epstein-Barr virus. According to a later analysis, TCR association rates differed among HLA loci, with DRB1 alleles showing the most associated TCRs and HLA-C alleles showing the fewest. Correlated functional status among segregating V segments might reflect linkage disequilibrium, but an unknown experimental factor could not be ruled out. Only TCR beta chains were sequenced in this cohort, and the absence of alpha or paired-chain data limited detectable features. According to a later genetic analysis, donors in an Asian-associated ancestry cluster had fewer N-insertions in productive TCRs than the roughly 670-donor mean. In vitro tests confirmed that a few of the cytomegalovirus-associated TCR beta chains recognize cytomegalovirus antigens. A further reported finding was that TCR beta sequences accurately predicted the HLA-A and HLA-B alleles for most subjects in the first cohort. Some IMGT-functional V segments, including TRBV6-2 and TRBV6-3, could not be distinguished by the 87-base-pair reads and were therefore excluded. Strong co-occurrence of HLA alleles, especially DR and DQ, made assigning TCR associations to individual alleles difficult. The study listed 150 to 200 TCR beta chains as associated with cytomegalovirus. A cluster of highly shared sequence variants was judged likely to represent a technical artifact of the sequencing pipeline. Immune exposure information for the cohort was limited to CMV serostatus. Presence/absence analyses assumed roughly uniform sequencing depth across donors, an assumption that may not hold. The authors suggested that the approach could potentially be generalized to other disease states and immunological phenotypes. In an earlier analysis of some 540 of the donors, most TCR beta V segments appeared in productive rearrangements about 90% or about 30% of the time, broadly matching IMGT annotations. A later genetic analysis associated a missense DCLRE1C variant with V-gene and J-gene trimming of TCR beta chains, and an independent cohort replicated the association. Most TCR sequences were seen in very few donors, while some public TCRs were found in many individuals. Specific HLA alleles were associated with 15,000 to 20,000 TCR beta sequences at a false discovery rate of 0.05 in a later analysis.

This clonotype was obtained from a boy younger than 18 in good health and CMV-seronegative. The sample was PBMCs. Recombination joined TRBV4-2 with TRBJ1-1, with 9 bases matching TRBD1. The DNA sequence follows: TGTGCCAGCAGCCAGTGGGACAGGGTTCATGAAGCTTTCTTT. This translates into CASSQWDRVHEAFF.